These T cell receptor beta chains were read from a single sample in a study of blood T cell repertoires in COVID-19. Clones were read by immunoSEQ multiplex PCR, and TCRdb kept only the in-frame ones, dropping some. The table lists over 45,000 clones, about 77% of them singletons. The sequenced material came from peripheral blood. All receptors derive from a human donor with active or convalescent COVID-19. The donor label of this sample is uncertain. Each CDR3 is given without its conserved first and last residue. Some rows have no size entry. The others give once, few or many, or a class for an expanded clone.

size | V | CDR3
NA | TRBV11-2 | ASSLLRRRELEQF
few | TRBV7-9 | ASSPGLPNEKLF
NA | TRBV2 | ASSGGAGEREGDTQY
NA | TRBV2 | ASSEPGTTTDTQY
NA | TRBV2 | ASSGQSPQPQH
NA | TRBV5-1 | ASRQGTSSGSEQF
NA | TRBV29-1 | SVDFGTSMNTEAF
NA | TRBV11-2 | ASSLDRKLGEQY
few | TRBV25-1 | ASSGRTSGKVPQF
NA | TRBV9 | ASSVRAVGGPDTQY
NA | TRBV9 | ASSVRTGFSYEQY
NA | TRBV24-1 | ATSDFVGGRTDTQY
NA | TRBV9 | ASSSLGYRENYGYT
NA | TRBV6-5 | ASSSGNSGANVLT
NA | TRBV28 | ASSSNRASNQPQH
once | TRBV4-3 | ASSQVSSGRASFYEQY
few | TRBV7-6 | ASSLAAGQINSPLH
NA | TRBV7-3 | ASSLRLGDNEQF
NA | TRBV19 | ASSGVTGTSGSRPSYEQY
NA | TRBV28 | ASSPRPGLGYT
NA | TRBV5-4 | ASSPDRDSPLH
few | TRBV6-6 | ASSTTNGNTIY
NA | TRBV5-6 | ASSLRRGRNTIY
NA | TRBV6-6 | ASSRGGETQY